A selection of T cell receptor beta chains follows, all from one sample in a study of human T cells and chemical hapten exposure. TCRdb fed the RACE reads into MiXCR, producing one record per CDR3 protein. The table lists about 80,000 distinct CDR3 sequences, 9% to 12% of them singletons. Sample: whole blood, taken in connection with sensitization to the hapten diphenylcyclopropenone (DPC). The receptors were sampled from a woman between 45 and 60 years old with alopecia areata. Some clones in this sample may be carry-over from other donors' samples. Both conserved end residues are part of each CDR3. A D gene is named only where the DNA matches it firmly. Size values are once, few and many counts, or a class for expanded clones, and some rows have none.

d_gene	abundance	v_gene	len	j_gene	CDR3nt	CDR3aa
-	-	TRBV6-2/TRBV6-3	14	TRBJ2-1	TGTGCCAGCAGTTACAGGAGCTCCTACAATGAGCAGTTCTTC	CASSYRSSYNEQFF
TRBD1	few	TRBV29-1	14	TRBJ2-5	TGCAGCGTGGAGCCCGGGACAGGGGGATGGACCCAGTACTTC	CSVEPGTGGWTQYF
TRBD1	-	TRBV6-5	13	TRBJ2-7	TGTGCCAGCACCGGGACAGGGACGGTCGAGCAGTACTTC	CASTGTGTVEQYF
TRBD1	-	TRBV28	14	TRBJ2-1	TGTGCCAGCAGTGGGACGGACAGGGCCAATGAGCAGTTCTTC	CASSGTDRANEQFF
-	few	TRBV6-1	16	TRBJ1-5	TGTGCCAGCAGTGAACTCCCCCCCCCTAGCAATCAGCCCCAGCATTTT	CASSELPPPSNQPQHF
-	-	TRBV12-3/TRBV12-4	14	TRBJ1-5	TGTGCCAGCAGTAACACGGTCCCCAATCAGCCCCAGCATTTT	CASSNTVPNQPQHF
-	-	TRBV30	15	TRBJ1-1	TGTGCCTGGAGTGTACCCACTACAGGAGGCACTGAAGCTTTCTTT	CAWSVPTTGGTEAFF
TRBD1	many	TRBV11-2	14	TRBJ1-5	TGTGCCAGCAGCTTTGGGACAGGGAATCAGCCCCAGCATTTT	CASSFGTGNQPQHF
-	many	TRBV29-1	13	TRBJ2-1	TGCAGCCCCACGCAGGGGACGAACAATGAGCAGTTCTTC	CSPTQGTNNEQFF
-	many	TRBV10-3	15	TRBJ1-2	TGTGCCATCGGGACAAGGGAGAGGATTAACTATGGCTACACCTTC	CAIGTRERINYGYTF
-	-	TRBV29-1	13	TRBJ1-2	TGCAGCGTTGGCTATGTAGGGGACTATGGCTACACCTTC	CSVGYVGDYGYTF